This T cell receptor (beta chain) was retrieved from a study of T cells in tumors after PD-1 blockade (dated by TCRdb to between 2018 and 2020). In terms of the full investigation: Patients with prior checkpoint blockade, systemic immunosuppressant use, or recent radiotherapy or other anti-cancer therapy within 4 weeks were excluded. Paired single-cell RNA and TCR sequencing was performed on site-matched tumors from BCC or SCC patients before and after anti-PD-1 therapy. Some patients also continued taking vismodegib 150 mg daily during anti-PD-1 treatment. Patients were treated with either pembrolizumab 200 mg every 3 weeks or cemiplimab 350 mg every 2 weeks. Clinical response was assessed using RECIST version 1.1. To compare clonotypes in blood versus tumor, bulk TCR sequencing was run on 10 peripheral blood samples drawn from four to six patients. On average, peripheral blood samples had more than 90,000 TCR templates (range about 23,000-260,000) and 35,000 to 40,000 unique clonotypes. Study-level results and caveats: The source of novel T cell clones was not identified, and lymphoid organs or rare unexpanded clones within the tumor or the tumor periphery could be included among the possible sources. Roughly 41% of tumor TCR clonotypes were detected in blood, and some novel exhausted tumor clones were observed in pre-treatment blood, which was taken as suggesting peripheral recruitment.

On this clone: It has no known antigen specificity. The junction shows a germline mismatch at one end, possibly a read error.

Deep TCRbeta sequencing was performed with the immunoSEQ platform. The authors' analysis ran thus. For further analysis, only productive rearrangements were exported from the immunoSEQ Analyzer. T cell phenotypes were assigned to bulk TCRbeta clonotypes by matching the clonotypes to single-cell RNA+TCR-seq clones with the same TCRbeta sequence. Tumor enrichment of a clone was calculated by dividing the clone's tumor frequency by the clone's PBMC frequency, both taken from bulk TCR sequencing. GLIPH was used to sort TCRs into specificity groups, which are clusters of distinct TCRs that likely recognize common antigens through shared CDR3 motifs. Not all clones reach the TCRdb copy of this immuneACCESS table, which keeps in-frame sequences only. Checked studies attribute under half of the gap to unresolved V genes and leave the rest unexplained. The D gene and trimming were derived from the DNA, and the V and J assignments and clone size from that table. This sample comprises roughly 48,000 clones, 81% of them detected only once. In total, the top ten clones hold more than 3.5% of the sample.

The time point label of this sample denotes: before anti-PD-1 therapy. For bulk TCRbeta sequencing, genomic DNA was extracted from tumor biopsies or peripheral blood, and input amounts ranged from roughly 550 ng to 6,500 ng. Histologically proven advanced or metastatic basal or squamous cell carcinoma was present in all patients, all of whom were poor candidates for surgical resection. The basal cell carcinoma cohort comprised 10 to 12 patients, of whom several had bulk tumor TCR sequencing. As encoded in the germline V gene (reference sequence), CDR1 is SEHNR while CDR2 is FQNEAQ. Including the terminal cysteine and phenylalanine, the CDR3 comprises 18 residues. Kept here is only the CDR3 DNA, which spans 54 bases and is read in frame from base 1.

This receptor was obtained from a human donor with basal cell carcinoma. The receptor chain draws on TRBV7-9 and TRBJ1-4; matching of 5 bases hints at TRBD1 as the D gene. The sequencing used PBMCs, collected before anti-PD-1 treatment. The DNA sequence reads TGTGCCAGCAGCCCGGGACGGAACATCGATGCAACTAATGAAAAACTGCTTTTT. Its protein product is CASSPGRNIDATNEKLLF.